A selection of T cell receptor beta chains follows, all from one sample in a study of sequential checkpoint blockade in melanoma. TCRdb's copy holds only in-frame clones and misses some; the assay was immunoSEQ multiplex PCR. The repertoire holds approximately 29,000 clones, with around 80% as singletons. The source material was CD8+ T cells sorted from blood (inferred from file names), sampled from a patient given nivolumab and ipilimumab in sequence. The source of these receptors is a human donor with melanoma. Each CDR3 is given without its conserved first and last residue. The order of the fields is V gene, D gene, CDR3 protein. The D gene is left open where the match is weak.

v_call: TRBV18
d_call: -
cdr3_aa: ASSSGQANYGYT

v_call: TRBV15
d_call: -
cdr3_aa: ATVVEGNTGELF

v_call: TRBV4-3
d_call: -
cdr3_aa: ASSQDFSRGADTQY

v_call: TRBV27
d_call: TRBD2
cdr3_aa: ASSFLVGLAGPYEQY

v_call: TRBV4-3
d_call: -
cdr3_aa: ASSLSGRDYYGYT

v_call: TRBV7-3
d_call: -
cdr3_aa: ASSPSGGEQF

v_call: TRBV7-3
d_call: -
cdr3_aa: ASSLTGGQGDTQY

v_call: TRBV19
d_call: TRBD1
cdr3_aa: ASSIGTAQETQY

v_call: TRBV5-6
d_call: -
cdr3_aa: ASSLQAGWRAGELF

v_call: TRBV13
d_call: TRBD2
cdr3_aa: ASSSRTSAYNEQF

v_call: TRBV2
d_call: -
cdr3_aa: ASRAWSSYNEQF

v_call: TRBV6-1
d_call: TRBD1
cdr3_aa: ASSGQGYGYT

v_call: TRBV19
d_call: TRBD1
cdr3_aa: ASSMVFTGGRQPQH

v_call: TRBV9
d_call: TRBD2
cdr3_aa: ASSRTSGGPETQY

v_call: TRBV6-6
d_call: -
cdr3_aa: ASSTGFSQPQH

v_call: TRBV5-1
d_call: -
cdr3_aa: ASSLEASGTDTQY

v_call: TRBV7-3
d_call: TRBD2
cdr3_aa: ASSLTAGGLNEQF

v_call: TRBV7-3
d_call: -
cdr3_aa: ASSLSGGSYYGYT

v_call: TRBV5-1
d_call: TRBD1
cdr3_aa: ASTGTATNEQF

v_call: TRBV27
d_call: TRBD1
cdr3_aa: ASAPTGASYEQY

v_call: TRBV28
d_call: TRBD2
cdr3_aa: ASSLSGSWYEQY

v_call: TRBV7-3
d_call: TRBD2
cdr3_aa: ASSAGLASYNEQF

v_call: TRBV2
d_call: -
cdr3_aa: ASSEVSKLYNEQF

v_call: TRBV7-6
d_call: TRBD1
cdr3_aa: ASRSGQGKTEAF

v_call: TRBV14
d_call: TRBD2
cdr3_aa: ASSAGGGLYNEQF

v_call: TRBV5-1
d_call: -
cdr3_aa: ASSPGGTHTEAF

v_call: TRBV4-3
d_call: -
cdr3_aa: ASSQDQGQTNYEQY

v_call: TRBV7-9
d_call: TRBD1
cdr3_aa: ASSVTGGANTGELF

v_call: TRBV6-1
d_call: -
cdr3_aa: ASSPRTANQPQH

v_call: TRBV7-8
d_call: -
cdr3_aa: ASSLVEQGTEAF

v_call: TRBV7-9
d_call: -
cdr3_aa: ASSLGGPETQY

v_call: TRBV27
d_call: -
cdr3_aa: ASTQTGLSSYEQY

v_call: TRBV29-1
d_call: TRBD1
cdr3_aa: SVARQGSNNGYT

v_call: TRBV4-3
d_call: -
cdr3_aa: ASSQDTGRKETQY